The TCR beta chain described here comes from a study of cytomegalovirus exposure and HLA in healthy donors. Study context: According to later analysis, the same platform produced the 90 to 150 validation and several hundred first-cohort repertoires.

While the first cohort had 600 to 850 subjects, the donors belonged to the separate validation cohort of about 110 subjects. The protocol was immunoSEQ multiplex PCR, while the TCRdb copy is restricted to in-frame clones and leaves out a portion. In the table there are over 250,000 clones, 86% of which are singletons. Concerning this clone itself: Its specificity is unknown.

Notes on the study in general: Researchers reported that a few CMV-associated chains were confirmed in vitro as CMV antigen-specific.

The germline gives CDR1 MDHEN, CDR2 SYDVKM. This CDR3 is 16 amino acids long. V was clipped by 6 bases and J by 5 bases; unmatched bases: 11. Sequenced input: PBMCs. J is TRBJ2-5 and V is TRBV28, with 11 positions matching TRBD1. The sequence derives from a woman aged 18-29 years in good health and CMV-seronegative. As DNA, the CDR3 is TGTGCCAGCAGCCATTGGGACAGGGGGGCTGTGGAGACCCAGTACTTC. Translated, it gives CASSHWDRGAVETQYF.